Below are 20 T cell receptor beta chains sequenced from a single sample in a study of blood T cell repertoires in COVID-19. Data came from immunoSEQ multiplex PCR; TCRdb stores just in-frame clones and leaves some out. The top ten clones hold roughly 12% of a sample with around 130,000 clones, 75% to 85% of them seen once. The sample consisted of peripheral blood. The receptor source for this set is a human donor in a cohort sampled during active COVID-19.

V usage is TRBV7-2 and J usage is TRBJ1-1, with no clear D. The germline CDR1 and CDR2 sequences are SGHTA and FQGNSA. CDR3 length: 12 residues. Trimming removed 4 bases from V and 3 bases from J, with 6 bases in between. As DNA, the CDR3 is TGTGCCAGCAGCTACCCGGACACTGAAGCTTTCTTT. This codes for CASSYPDTEAFF. Together with reference TRBV7-2 and TRBJ1-1, the CDR3 gives the full variable domain: GAGVSQSPSNKVTEKGKDVELRCDPISGHTALYWYRQSLGQGLEFLIYFQGNSAPDKSGLPSDRFSAERTGGSVSTLTIQRTQQEDSAVYLCASSYPDTEAFFGQGTRLTVV.

This clone was observed once. The J gene is TRBJ2-2, the V gene TRBV3-1 (or the pseudogene TRBV3-2), with 10 bases identical to TRBD1. Trimming took 4 bases from V and 5 from J; bases not matched to a gene: 4. CDR1 is LGHDT, CDR2 YNNKEL, per germline (reference sequence). The CDR3 extends over 15 amino acids. CDR3: CASSRDRGGTGELFF. The CDR3 nucleotides are TGTGCCAGCAGCCGGGACAGGGGAGGAACCGGGGAGCTGTTTTTT.

V usage is TRBV5-1 and J usage is TRBJ1-2, with no clear D. The CDR3 loop spans 13 amino acids. CDR1 is SGHRS and CDR2 is YFSETQ in the germline V gene. V lost 0 bases and J 6 bases, leaving 9 bases between the germline ends. The CDR3 here is CASSLVPRNGYTF. CDR3 DNA: TGCGCCAGCAGCTTGGTTCCCAGAAATGGCTACACCTTC.

V is TRBV7-9 and J is TRBJ2-3; D perhaps matches TRBD1 (5 bases). V was clipped by 1 base and J by 2 bases, with 7 bases between them. The CDR3 is 14 residues long. Germline CDR1 is SEHNR and CDR2 is FQNEAQ (reference sequence). CDR3 bases: TGTGCCAGCAGCTTAGAGGGGATCACAGATACGCAGTATTTT. This translates into CASSLEGITDTQYF.

The genes are TRBV19 and TRBJ2-3, with D tentatively TRBD1 (6 bases). Trimming pared 4 bases from V and 4 bases from J, leaving 15 bases between. The germline gives CDR1 LNHDA, CDR2 SQIVND (reference sequence). The CDR3 sequence is 15 residues long. Here the CDR3 reads CASSKQGSMADTQYF. The CDR3 bases are TGTGCCAGTAGTAAACAGGGTTCAATGGCAGATACGCAGTATTTT.

The chain combines TRBV11-2 with TRBJ1-1; possibly TRBD1 for D (6 bases). Germline V lookup: CDR1 SGHAT, CDR2 FQNNGV. V gave up 5 bases and J gave up 3 bases, with 10 bases separating them. The CDR3 contains 13 residues. CDR3 bases: TGTGCCAGCAGCCTACAGGGCTACACTGAAGCTTTCTTT. The encoded protein is CASSLQGYTEAFF.

CDR3 bases: TGTGCCAGCAGCCCGGGGACTAGCGGGGGGGGGTACCAAGAGACCCAGTACTTC. This translates into CASSPGTSGGGYQETQYF. This chain joins TRBV7-8 and TRBJ2-5, with 16 bases matching TRBD2. V shed 5 bases, J shed 0 bases, and the junction held 6 bases outside the gene matches. The V gene's germline CDR1 is SGHVS and CDR2 FQNEAQ. This CDR3 spans 18 amino acids.

The chain carries TRBV4-3 and TRBJ2-6; TRBD1 aligns across 9 bases. In germline, CDR1 is LGHNA, CDR2 YSLEER. This CDR3 has 19 amino acids. V was pared by 4 bases and J by 0 bases, with 10 bases of the junction left unmatched. The CDR3 nucleotides are TGCGCCAGCAGCCCAACCCCGGGACAGGGTTACTCTGGGGCCAACGTCCTGACTTTC. Its translation is CASSPTPGQGYSGANVLTF.

This clone was recorded only once. V and J are TRBV29-1 and TRBJ1-3; no clear D. V lost 5 bases, J lost 0 bases, and 5 bases lay in between. Germline CDR1 and CDR2: SQVTM and ANQGSEA. The CDR3 runs to 12 residues. CDR3: CSVQYSGNTIYF. CDR3 bases: TGCAGCGTTCAGTACTCTGGAAACACCATATATTTT.

The chain uses TRBV10-1 and TRBJ2-2, with 10 bases that match TRBD2. This CDR3 has 16 residues. In germline, CDR1 is WNHNN, CDR2 SYGVQD (reference sequence). Trimming took 8 bases from V and 4 from J; bases not matched to a gene: 10. Written as DNA, the CDR3 is TGCGCCAGCCGTTCCAGCGGGGGGGCGGGCACCGGGGAGCTGTTTTTT. Residues: CASRSSGGAGTGELFF.

The chain recombines TRBV4-2 with TRBJ1-5; 7 bases are shared with TRBD1. Germline V gives CDR1 LGHNA, CDR2 YNFKEQ. The CDR3 is 18 amino acids. The V and J ends lost 1 base and 2 bases, in that order; junction bases with no gene match: 11. The CDR3 region is CASSQVTGVMSGNQPQHF. CDR3 sequence (DNA): TGTGCCAGCAGCCAAGTTACAGGGGTTATGAGCGGCAATCAGCCCCAGCATTTT.

This sequence joins TRBV21-1 and TRBJ2-1; no check of the table's D call, TRBD2, against the DNA was made. TRBV21-1 is recorded as a pseudogene. The CDR3 has 15 amino acids. The CDR3 region is CASSKKRGSYNEQFF. The CDR3 coding sequence is TGTGCCAGCAGCAAAAAGCGGGGATCTTACAATGAGCAGTTCTTC.

The chain combines TRBV18 with TRBJ2-5, with D perhaps TRBD2 (5 bases). Trimming stripped 6 bases from V and 2 bases from J, with 10 bases between. Per germline, CDR1 KGHSH and CDR2 LQKENI. This CDR3 region has 13 residues. Written as DNA, the CDR3 is TGTGCCAGCTCCTGGACGGGACAAGAGACCCAGTACTTC. This translates into CASSWTGQETQYF.

The rearrangement links TRBV19 to TRBJ1-2; TRBD1 matches 10 bases. The germline V gene encodes CDR1 LNHDA and CDR2 SQIVND (reference sequence). The CDR3 spans 14 residues. J gave up 8 bases and V 6 bases, and 9 bases lay outside the gene matches. CDR3 coding DNA: TGTGCCAGTAGACGACAGGGGGCATCACTGGGCTACACCTTC. Encoded protein: CASRRQGASLGYTF.

Concerning this clone: A much larger clone lies one base from this, so it may be a read error. The chain has TRBV2 and TRBJ1-2; TRBD1 matches 10 bases. The CDR3 consists of 13 residues. V dropped 6 bases and J dropped 2; count of bases not matched to a gene: 0. The germline V gene encodes CDR1 SNHLY and CDR2 FYNNEI. Written as DNA, the CDR3 is TGTGCCAGCAGGGGACAGGGGAACTATGGCTACACCTTC. This gives the protein CASRGQGNYGYTF. The variable domain in full, completed from reference TRBV2 and TRBJ1-2, reads EPEVTQTPSHQVTQMGQEVILRCVPISNHLYFYWYRQILGQKVEFLVSFYNNEISEKSEIFDDQFSVERPDGSNFTLKIRSTKLEDSAMYFCASRGQGNYGYTFGSGTRLTVV.

V is TRBV2 and J is TRBJ2-3, with 8 bases matching TRBD2. V gave up 4 bases and J gave up 3 bases; unmatched junction bases: 3. Germline CDR1 reads SNHLY; CDR2 reads FYNNEI. The CDR3 loop spans 14 amino acids. DNA of the CDR3: TGTGCCAGCAGTGTAAGCGGGGGAACAGATACGCAGTATTTT. Translating it yields CASSVSGGTDTQYF.

The rearrangement joins TRBV30 to TRBJ1-5, with a tentative D call TRBD1 (5 bases). The CDR3 totals 17 residues. Looked up from germline, CDR1 is GTSNPN and CDR2 is SVGIG (reference sequence). The germline V and J ends were trimmed by 8 bases and 5 bases, with 28 bases remaining between them. CDR3 region: CAGGTGKGKRKDQPQHF. The CDR3 DNA reads as TGTGCCGGAGGGACCGGGAAAGGCAAAAGGAAGGATCAGCCCCAGCATTTT.

The chain joins TRBV29-1 to TRBJ2-1; 8 bases match TRBD2. Germline CDR1 reads SQVTM; CDR2 reads ANQGSEA. V lost 7 bases to trimming and J lost 4 bases; unmatched junction nucleotides: 6. The CDR3 has 13 amino acids. The CDR3 bases are TGCAGCGGGGGCAGCGGGGGTTACAATGAGCAGTTCTTC. This translates into CSGGSGGYNEQFF.

The chain uses TRBV5-4 and TRBJ2-1; TRBD1 matches 7 bases. The CDR3 has 14 amino acids. The trim removed 3 bases at V and 8 bases at J, leaving 8 bases unmatched. CDR1 is SGHNT, CDR2 YYREEE, per germline (reference sequence). CDR3 DNA: TGTGCCAGCAGCTCCCAGACAGGGCTGGATGAGCAGTTCTTC. Translated, it gives CASSSQTGLDEQFF.

V is TRBV6-1 and J is TRBJ2-7, with TRBD2 matching 8 bases. The CDR3 length is 18 residues. The V gene end was trimmed by 0 bases and the J gene end by 7 bases; junction bases not matched to a gene: 17. Germline CDR1 and CDR2: MNHNS and SASEGT. The CDR3 reads CASSEAGSGDTGRREQYF. CDR3 in DNA: TGTGCCAGCAGTGAAGCGGGTAGCGGGGATACGGGACGACGGGAGCAGTACTTC.